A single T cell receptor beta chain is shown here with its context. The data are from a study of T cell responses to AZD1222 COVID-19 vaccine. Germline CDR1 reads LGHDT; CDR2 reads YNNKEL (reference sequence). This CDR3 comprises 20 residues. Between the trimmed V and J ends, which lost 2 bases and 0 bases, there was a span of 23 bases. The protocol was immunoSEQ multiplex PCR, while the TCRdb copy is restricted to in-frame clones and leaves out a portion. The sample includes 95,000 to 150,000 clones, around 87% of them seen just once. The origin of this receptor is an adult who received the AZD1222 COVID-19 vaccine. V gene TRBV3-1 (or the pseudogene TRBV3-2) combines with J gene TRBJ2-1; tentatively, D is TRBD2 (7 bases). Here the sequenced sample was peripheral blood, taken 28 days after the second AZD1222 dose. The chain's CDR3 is CASSQRSFGGHGSSYNEQFF. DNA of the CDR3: TGTGCCAGCAGCCAACGATCCTTCGGGGGGCACGGAAGCTCCTACAATGAGCAGTTCTTC.